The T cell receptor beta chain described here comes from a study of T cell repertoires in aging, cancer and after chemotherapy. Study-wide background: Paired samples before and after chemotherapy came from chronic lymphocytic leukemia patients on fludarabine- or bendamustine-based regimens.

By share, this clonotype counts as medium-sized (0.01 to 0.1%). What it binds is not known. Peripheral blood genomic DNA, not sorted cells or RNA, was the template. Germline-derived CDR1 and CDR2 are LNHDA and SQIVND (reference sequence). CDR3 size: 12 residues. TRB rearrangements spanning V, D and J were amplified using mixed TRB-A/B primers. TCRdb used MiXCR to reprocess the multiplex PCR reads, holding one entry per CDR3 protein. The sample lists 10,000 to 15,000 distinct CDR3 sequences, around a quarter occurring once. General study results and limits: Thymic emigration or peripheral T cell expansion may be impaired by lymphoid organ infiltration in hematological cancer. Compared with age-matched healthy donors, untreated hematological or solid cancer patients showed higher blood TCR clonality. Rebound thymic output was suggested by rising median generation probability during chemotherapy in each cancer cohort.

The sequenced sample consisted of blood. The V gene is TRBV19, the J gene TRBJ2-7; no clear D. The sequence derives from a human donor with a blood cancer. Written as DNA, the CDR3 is TGTGATCCTAGAAAGGGAAACTACGAGCAGTACTTC. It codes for CDPRKGNYEQYF.